This is a list of T cell receptor beta chains from one sample in a study of blood T cells in healthy people across ages. TCRdb used MiXCR to reprocess the 5' RACE reads, holding one entry per CDR3 protein. The sample yields 890,000 or so distinct CDR3 sequences, approximately 65% seen once. Sequencing was carried out using blood. All receptors derive from a man aged 25 to 40 in good health. CDR3s include the opening cysteine and the closing phenylalanine or tryptophan. D genes are given only for firm matches. Expanded clones get a size class; other rows say once, few or many, or leave the size out.

.	16	.	TRBV15	TRBJ2-7	TGTGCCACCAGCGGGACTGGCCGACTGAGCTCCTACGAGCAGTACTTC	CATSGTGRLSSYEQYF
.	13	few	TRBV7-6	TRBJ2-5	TGTGCCAGCAGCAAGCTACTTGCAGAGACCCAGTACTTC	CASSKLLAETQYF
.	15	.	TRBV14	TRBJ1-6	TGTGCCAGCAGCCAGGCGGGACGGTATAATTCACCCCTCCACTTT	CASSQAGRYNSPLHF
.	15	.	TRBV21-1	TRBJ2-5	TGTGCCAGCAGCAAAGGGTCGGCGGGGGGGAAGACCCAGTACTTC	CASSKGSAGGKTQYF
.	17	.	TRBV7-2	TRBJ2-7	TGTGCCAGCAGCTTACGCCAGGGGAGGGTGGGGTCCTACGAGCAGTACTTC	CASSLRQGRVGSYEQYF
.	13	.	TRBV2	TRBJ2-5	TGTGCCAGCAGTGCGGACGGGCGGGAGACCCAGTACTTC	CASSADGRETQYF
TRBD1	12	few	TRBV7-9	TRBJ2-7	TGTGCCAGCAGTAGGACAGGGCACGAGCAGTACTTC	CASSRTGHEQYF
.	15	.	TRBV6-5	TRBJ1-1	TGTGCCAGCAGTCAGACAGGTCTGGCGAACACTGAAGCTTTCTTT	CASSQTGLANTEAFF
.	16	.	TRBV5-1	TRBJ2-1	TGCGCCAGCAGCTTGGAGGGCAGGGGATTGACCAATGAGCAGTTCTTC	CASSLEGRGLTNEQFF
TRBD2	20	.	TRBV6-1	TRBJ2-2	TGTGCCAGCACCACCTTCTCCCAACCGACTAGCGGGTTCTACACCGGGGAGCTGTTTTTT	CASTTFSQPTSGFYTGELFF